These 29 T cell receptor beta chains originate from one sample sequenced in a study of beta chain features in type 1 diabetes. These receptors' antigens are unknown. Study outcomes and limitations: Shorter TCRB CDR3s, moderately but significantly so, marked every one of the four CD4+ subsets in Type 1 diabetes patients.

Since all of the isolated RNA was reverse transcribed, expressed TCRB transcripts were what got sequenced. Sequenced by immunoSEQ multiplex PCR; TCRdb stores in-frame clones only, minus some. The sample has about 160,000 clones, almost 65% seen once. The sequencing input was naive CD4+ T cells from blood. These receptors were collected from a man between 25 and 39 years old with type 1 diabetes.

This chain links TRBV7-9 with TRBJ2-7; D may be TRBD1 (6 bases). V dropped 3 bases and J dropped 3 bases, with 15 bases sitting between them. The CDR3 length is 15 residues. CDR1 is SEHNR, CDR2 FQNEAQ, per germline (reference sequence). The CDR3: CASSFQQGSSYEQYF. CDR3 sequence (DNA): TGTGCCAGCAGCTTTCAGCAGGGGAGTAGCTACGAGCAGTACTTC.

This CDR3 is CASSDLGSGVYGYTF. The CDR3 region has the DNA TGTGCCAGCAGTGATCTGGGGTCAGGGGTATATGGCTACACCTTC. The chain joins TRBV25-1 to TRBJ1-2, with D tentatively TRBD1 (6 bases). Trimming pared 3 bases from V and 5 bases from J, leaving 16 bases between. This CDR3 spans 15 amino acids. Germline lookup yields CDR1 MGHDK and CDR2 SYGVNS.

The rearrangement links TRBV7-9 to TRBJ2-5, with 7 bases matching TRBD2. V lost 4 bases, J lost 3 bases, and 8 bases stayed unmatched. This CDR3 contains 15 residues. Germline assignment: CDR1 SEHNR and CDR2 FQNEAQ (reference sequence). The CDR3 loop reads CASSSRSSGKETQYF. CDR3 DNA: TGTGCCAGCAGCTCCCGATCTAGCGGAAAAGAGACCCAGTACTTC. Supplemented by reference TRBV7-9 and TRBJ2-5, the full variable domain reads DTGVSQNPRHKITKRGQNVTFRCDPISEHNRLYWYRQTLGQGPEFLTYFQNEAQLEKSRLLSDRFSAERPKGSFSTLEIQRTEQGDSAMYLCASSSRSSGKETQYFGPGTRLLVL.

The V gene is TRBV5-1, the J gene TRBJ2-3; possibly TRBD1 for D (6 bases). The CDR3 extends over 14 amino acids. V lost 9 bases and J lost 2, with 16 bases in between. The germline gives CDR1 SGHRS, CDR2 YFSETQ. CDR3 sequence: CATKETGYTDTQYF. The CDR3 nucleotides read TGCGCCACCAAGGAAACAGGGTACACAGATACGCAGTATTTT.

V is TRBV29-1 and J is TRBJ2-7; D possibly corresponds to TRBD1 (6 bases). V was cut by 2 bases and J by 3 bases, with 11 bases left in between. The CDR3 covers 13 residues. The germline V gene has CDR1 SQVTM and CDR2 ANQGSEA. The CDR3 here is CSVEIGGFYEQYF. The CDR3 DNA reads as TGCAGCGTTGAAATAGGGGGATTCTACGAGCAGTACTTC.

The rearrangement links TRBV30 to TRBJ1-2, with D hard to call. Deletions cut 1 base from V and 6 bases from J, with 9 bases between. Germline CDR1 and CDR2: GTSNPN and SVGIG (reference sequence). The CDR3 length is 12 residues. CDR3 DNA sequence: TGTGCCTGGAGTGACGGGGAGGATGGCTACACCTTC. Its protein product is CAWSDGEDGYTF.

This clone was counted between two and nine times. The chain links TRBV7-9 to TRBJ2-1; tentatively, D is TRBD1 (6 bases). V dropped 5 bases and J dropped 10 bases, with 15 bases sitting between them. This CDR3 has 13 residues. Per germline, CDR1 SEHNR and CDR2 FQNEAQ (reference sequence). CDR3 DNA: TGTGCCAGCAGCCCCGCAGGGGCACGAGAGCAGTTCTTC. Its protein product is CASSPAGAREQFF.

The CDR3: CASSSQGGDNSPLHF. CDR3 sequence (DNA): TGTGCCAGCAGTTCACAGGGAGGTGATAATTCACCCCTCCACTTT. The chain uses TRBV2 and TRBJ1-6; TRBD1 is a possible D gene (6 bases). The V end lost 5 bases, the J end lost 5 bases, and 13 bases lay between the germline ends. Germline-derived CDR1 and CDR2 are SNHLY and FYNNEI. The CDR3 is 15 amino acids.

This clone occurred once. The chain carries TRBV10-3 and TRBJ2-5; D could derive from TRBD1 or TRBD2 (6 bases each). The CDR3 has 13 residues. The germline V gene encodes CDR1 ENHRY and CDR2 SYGVKD. The V end was cut by 6 bases, the J end by 1 base, with 9 bases between. The DNA of the CDR3 is TGTGCCATCAGGGGGGGCGTCCAAGAGACCCAGTACTTC. Its translation: CAIRGGVQETQYF.

The chain joins TRBV7-2 to TRBJ2-3, with D perhaps matching TRBD1 or TRBD2 (5 bases each). Per the germline V gene, CDR1 is SGHTA and CDR2 is FQGNSA. The CDR3 extends over 14 amino acids. Between the trimmed V and J ends, which lost 5 bases and 2 bases, there was a span of 11 bases. As DNA, the CDR3 is TGTGCCAGCAGCCGGGACGGATACACAGATACGCAGTATTTT. Translating it yields CASSRDGYTDTQYF.

This chain uses TRBV2 with TRBJ2-5; 10 nucleotides match TRBD2. CDR1 is SNHLY and CDR2 is FYNNEI in the germline V gene. This CDR3 contains 13 residues. V dropped 7 bases and J dropped 5; count of bases not matched to a gene: 4. DNA of the CDR3: TGTGCCAGCAAGCCGACTAGCGGGGAGACCCAGTACTTC. It yields the protein CASKPTSGETQYF.

A few counts support this clone. The chain carries TRBV29-1 and TRBJ1-5; D is unresolved. Germline lookup yields CDR1 SQVTM and CDR2 ANQGSEA. Trimming pared 5 bases from V and 4 bases from J, leaving 12 bases between. The length of the CDR3 is 13 residues. As DNA, the CDR3 is TGCAGCGTTTATGACGGAGAGAATCAGCCCCAGCATTTT. This encodes CSVYDGENQPQHF.

This clone is a singleton in its sample. The chain combines TRBV6-6 with TRBJ2-7; TRBD2 might be the D (5 bases). Germline V gene sequence: CDR1 MNHNY, CDR2 SVGAGI (reference sequence). V shed 6 bases and J shed 6 bases, with 9 bases lying between them. CDR3 size: 11 residues. The CDR3 DNA sequence: TGTGCCAGCAGATCGGACTTCGAGCAGTACTTC. Translating it yields CASRSDFEQYF.

The count of this clone is one. The chain links TRBV4-3 to TRBJ2-5; D is unresolved. Germline CDR1 reads LGHNA; CDR2 reads YSLEER. V dropped 0 bases and J dropped 1 base, with 9 bases sitting between them. The CDR3 runs to 15 residues. CDR3 in amino acids: CASSQELSFQETQYF. CDR3 in DNA: TGCGCCAGCAGCCAAGAGTTAAGTTTCCAAGAGACCCAGTACTTC.

V gene TRBV29-1 combines with J gene TRBJ1-1; D is unresolved. The CDR3 is 12 residues long. CDR1 is SQVTM, CDR2 ANQGSEA, per germline. V was shortened by 5 bases and J by 4 bases, with 11 bases between the two germline ends. CDR3 sequence (DNA): TGCAGCGTTTCTGTAACTTTCACTGAAGCTTTCTTT. Amino acid sequence: CSVSVTFTEAFF.

The V call is TRBV4-3, the J call TRBJ1-3; D gene uncertain. The CDR3 has 15 amino acids. Trimming took 0 bases from V and 1 from J, leaving 7 bases between them. Germline CDR1 and CDR2: LGHNA and YSLEER. The CDR3 reads CASSQDKDSGNTIYF. CDR3 in DNA: TGCGCCAGCAGCCAAGATAAGGATTCTGGAAACACCATATATTTT.

The chain joins TRBV4-3 to TRBJ2-1; the match to TRBD1 covers 10 bases. This CDR3 is 15 amino acids long. The V and J ends lost 4 bases and 2 bases, in that order; junction bases with no gene match: 2. CDR1 and CDR2 (germline): LGHNA, YSLEER. CDR3 residues: CASSLDRGTYNEQFF. The CDR3 nucleotides read TGCGCCAGCAGCCTGGACAGGGGGACCTACAATGAGCAGTTCTTC.

V gene TRBV5-1 combines with J gene TRBJ2-1, with 8 bases aligning to TRBD1. CDR3 size: 14 residues. In germline, CDR1 is SGHRS, CDR2 YFSETQ. V lost 2 bases, J lost 8 bases, and 6 bases stayed unmatched. CDR3 sequence reads: CASSFGQGSDEQFF. The CDR3 nucleotides read TGCGCCAGCAGCTTCGGACAGGGAAGCGATGAGCAGTTCTTC. Full variable domain (missing parts from reference TRBV5-1 and TRBJ2-1): KAGVTQTPRYLIKTRGQQVTLSCSPISGHRSVSWYQQTPGQGLQFLFEYFSETQRNKGNFPGRFSGRQFSNSRSEMNVSTLELGDSALYLCASSFGQGSDEQFFGPGTRLTVL.

V usage is TRBV29-1 and J usage is TRBJ1-1; D uncertain. Germline V gene lookup returns CDR1 SQVTM and CDR2 ANQGSEA. Trimming removed 4 bases at V and 1 base at J, with 10 bases between. There are 13 residues in the CDR3. CDR3 in amino acids: CSVVGQRNTEAFF. The CDR3 DNA is TGCAGCGTTGTTGGGCAGAGGAACACTGAAGCTTTCTTT.

This sequence joins TRBV4-3 and TRBJ1-3, with D unresolved. The CDR3 is 16 residues long. The germline CDR1 and CDR2 sequences are LGHNA and YSLEER. V lost 3 bases and J 0 bases, leaving 12 bases between the germline ends. The CDR3 DNA sequence: TGCGCCAGCAGCCAGGATACATTTTACTCTGGAAACACCATATATTTT. This codes for CASSQDTFYSGNTIYF.

The chain joins TRBV19 to TRBJ2-1; 7 nucleotides line up with TRBD1. Trimming at V came to 7 bases and at J to 4 bases, leaving 4 bases not matched to a gene. This CDR3 spans 13 amino acids. Germline-derived CDR1 and CDR2 are LNHDA and SQIVND (reference sequence). CDR3 loop: CASTDRRYNEQFF. CDR3 in DNA: TGTGCCAGTACGGACAGGCGGTACAATGAGCAGTTCTTC.

In nucleotides, the CDR3 is TGTGCCAGCACAGGGGACACAGATACGCAGTATTTT. This gives the protein CASTGDTDTQYF. This chain links TRBV6-5 with TRBJ2-3; tentative D call: TRBD1 (6 bases). V lost 7 bases to trimming and J lost 2 bases, with 7 bases between them. Germline V lookup: CDR1 MNHEY, CDR2 SVGAGI. The CDR3 covers 12 residues.

The chain has TRBV10-3 and TRBJ2-5, with TRBD1 as a possible D gene (6 bases). The CDR3 runs to 13 residues. Between the trimmed V and J ends, which lost 6 bases and 5 bases, there was a span of 13 bases. The germline V gene encodes CDR1 ENHRY and CDR2 SYGVKD. This CDR3 is CAIRSGVRETQYF. Written as DNA, the CDR3 is TGTGCCATCAGATCAGGGGTACGGGAGACCCAGTACTTC.

The CDR3 DNA is TGCAGCGTTGCCGGGTTCCGCACTGAAGCTTTCTTT. This gives the protein CSVAGFRTEAFF. V usage is TRBV29-1 and J usage is TRBJ1-1; D remains unclear. The CDR3 length is 12 residues. Per germline, CDR1 SQVTM and CDR2 ANQGSEA. Deletions cut 4 bases from V and 4 bases from J, with 10 bases between.

The chain employs TRBV5-1 and TRBJ2-1, with TRBD1 identical over 8 bases. The V gene end was trimmed by 4 bases and the J gene end by 9 bases; junction bases not matched to a gene: 6. Per germline, CDR1 SGHRS and CDR2 YFSETQ. CDR3 length: 13 residues. CDR3 amino acids: CASSKGQGSEQFF. The CDR3 DNA is TGCGCCAGCAGCAAAGGACAGGGATCTGAGCAGTTCTTC.

This chain connects TRBV2 to TRBJ2-1; TRBD1 matches 8 bases. Germline values: CDR1 SNHLY, CDR2 FYNNEI. V lost 9 bases, J lost 5 bases, and 6 bases stayed unmatched. This CDR3 has 13 residues. For the CDR3, the DNA is TGTGCCAGAGGGATGGACAGGGACAATGAGCAGTTCTTC. It specifies CARGMDRDNEQFF. Full variable domain (rest looked up from reference TRBV2 and TRBJ2-1): EPEVTQTPSHQVTQMGQEVILRCVPISNHLYFYWYRQILGQKVEFLVSFYNNEISEKSEIFDDQFSVERPDGSNFTLKIRSTKLEDSAMYFCARGMDRDNEQFFGPGTRLTVL.

This clone was detected a few times. V and J are TRBV7-9 and TRBJ1-6; unclear D gene. V lost 1 base, J lost 16 bases, and 11 bases lay in between. Germline CDR1 SEHNR, CDR2 FQNEAQ (reference sequence). This CDR3 has 12 residues. The CDR3 DNA reads TGTGCCAGCAGCTTAGAGACTGCCGGTCTCCACTTT. Protein product: CASSLETAGLHF.

The chain combines TRBV5-8 with TRBJ1-2, with D hard to call. Germline V gene sequence: CDR1 SGHTS, CDR2 YDEGEE. V shed 2 bases and J shed 4 bases, with 12 bases lying between them. The CDR3 totals 14 residues. CDR3 region: CASSFLGVGYGYTF. For the CDR3, the DNA is TGTGCCAGCAGCTTCTTGGGAGTTGGCTATGGCTACACCTTC.

The sample holds a few counts of this clone. V and J are TRBV14 and TRBJ1-1; no reliable D call. Looked up from germline, CDR1 is SGHDN and CDR2 is FVKESK. The CDR3 contains 12 residues. V lost 0 bases and J 11 bases, leaving 10 bases between the germline ends. CDR3 loop: CASSQERIVAFF. The CDR3 DNA is TGTGCCAGCAGCCAAGAAAGGATCGTGGCTTTCTTT. The variable domain in full, with the rest retrieved from reference TRBV14 and TRBJ1-1, is EAGVTQFPSHSVIEKGQTVTLRCDPISGHDNLYWYRRVMGKEIKFLLHFVKESKQDESGMPNNRFLAERTGGTYSTLKVQPAELEDSGVYFCASSQERIVAFFGQGTRLTVV.